Below are 25 T cell receptor beta chains sequenced from a single sample in a study of T cells in women clearing cervical HPV infection. The data were produced by immunoSEQ multiplex PCR, yet TCRdb's version contains in-frame clones alone and is incomplete. The sample table includes more than 20,000 clones. Sequencing input: blood buffy coat. These receptors were taken from a woman aged 18-70 years with a cervical HPV16 infection that either progressed to CIN3+ or cleared (not recorded which).

Concerning this clone itself: Read data end 3 residues before the CDR3 end; the end is taken from the germline J gene. This rearrangement joins TRBV5-1 to TRBJ1-2; D remains unclear. The CDR3 spans 14 residues. The germline CDR1 and CDR2 sequences are SGHRS and YFSETQ. V was clipped by 2 bases and J by 2 bases, with 10 bases between them. CDR3 DNA (partial): TGCGCCAGCAGCTTAGAAGGGCACAACTATGGC. Translated, it gives CASSLEGHNYG. The full-length CDR3 reads as CASSLEGHNYGYTF.

In the case of this clone: With the read ending 3 residues before the CDR3 end, the germline J gene is used to fill in that end. The chain joins TRBV18 to TRBJ1-1, with 9 bases that match TRBD1. CDR3 length: 16 residues. Losses at the gene ends were 3 bases for V and 1 base for J; bases not matched to a gene: 6. CDR1 is KGHSH, CDR2 LQKENI, per germline. The CDR3 DNA, read in part, is TGTGCCAGCTCACCTAGCCTGGGACAGGGGAACACTGAA. This sequence encodes CASSPSLGQGNTE. The complete CDR3 reads CASSPSLGQGNTEAFF.

In the case of this clone: The read gets to within 3 residues of the CDR3 end, and the germline J gene fills in the rest. The V call is TRBV20-1, the J call TRBJ1-3, with 9 nucleotides matching TRBD1. The CDR3 contains 16 residues. Germline CDR1 reads DFQATT; CDR2 reads SNEGSKA (reference sequence). V shed 6 bases and J 0 bases; nucleotides not matched to a gene: 9. This CDR3 is CSARTGDTFSGNTIYF. CDR3 bases read: TGCAGTGCGCGGACAGGGGACACATTCTCTGGAAACACC.

Regarding this clone: The read comes to an end 3 residues before the CDR3 does, leaving the germline J gene to fill in the end. This chain links TRBV30 with TRBJ2-3, with 7 nucleotides matching TRBD2. Per the germline V gene, CDR1 is GTSNPN and CDR2 is SVGIG (reference sequence). The CDR3 is 12 amino acids. Here the CDR3 reads CASQAGLETQYF. CDR3 DNA (partial): TGTGCCTCCCAAGCGGGACTTGAGACG.

To note about this clone: The read ends 3 residues shy of where the CDR3 ends; the end is completed using the germline J gene. The V and J genes are TRBV18 and TRBJ1-2, with TRBD1 identical over 11 bases. The CDR3 contains 15 residues. Germline V gene data show CDR1 as KGHSH and CDR2 as LQKENI. The CDR3 sequence is CASSPSGTGGYDYTF. The CDR3 DNA, read in part, is TGTGCCAGCTCACCCTCCGGGACAGGGGGTTACGAC.

For this clone: The read ends 3 residues before the CDR3 terminus; that terminus is restored from the germline J gene. This chain uses TRBV7-2 with TRBJ1-2; unclear D gene. The germline V gene has CDR1 SGHTA and CDR2 FQGNSA. The CDR3 consists of 13 residues. CDR3 in amino acids: CASSSYESDTYTF. CDR3 DNA, as far as it was read: TGTGCCAGCAGCTCTTATGAGTCAGATACC.

CDR3 loop: CASRPAIAESTDTQYF. Incomplete CDR3 DNA: TGTGCCAGCAGACCGGCGATAGCTGAGAGCACAGATACG. The V call is TRBV5-4, the J call TRBJ2-3; no clear D gene. The read falls 3 residues short of the CDR3 end, and the missing part is taken from the germline J gene. The CDR3 totals 16 residues. The germline gives CDR1 SGHNT, CDR2 YYREEE (reference sequence). V dropped 5 bases and J dropped 0 bases, with 16 bases sitting between them.

Regarding this clone: The CDR3 extends 3 residues past the end of the read, so its final part is completed from the germline J gene. This chain joins TRBV19 and TRBJ1-2, with D possibly matching TRBD1 (6 bases). The germline gives CDR1 LNHDA, CDR2 SQIVND (reference sequence). V lost 6 bases and J lost 1, with 24 bases in between. There are 18 residues in the CDR3. Partial CDR3 DNA: TGTGCCAGTAGGATCCCCGGCAGAGTCCAGGGGTTTAACTATGGC. It is translated as CASRIPGRVQGFNYG. The complete CDR3 protein is CASRIPGRVQGFNYGYTF.

Comments on this clone: With the read ending 3 residues before the CDR3 end, the germline J gene is used to fill in that end. The chain uses TRBV20-1 and TRBJ2-2; 9 nucleotides agree with TRBD1. The germline CDR1 and CDR2 sequences are DFQATT and SNEGSKA (reference sequence). The length of the CDR3 is 16 residues. Losses at the gene ends were 5 bases for V and 5 bases for J; bases not matched to a gene: 12. Here the CDR3 reads CSARFRTGVGTGELFF. The CDR3 bases that were read are TGCAGTGCTCGATTTAGGACAGGGGTAGGAACCGGGGAG.

In the case of this clone: From the germline J gene comes the end of the CDR3, since the read stops 3 residues before it. The rearrangement links TRBV18 to TRBJ2-2, with D uncertain. The CDR3 runs 15 residues. Per germline, CDR1 KGHSH and CDR2 LQKENI. The DNA read from the CDR3 is TGTGCCAGCTCACCACAGGGCTCCTATAATTCACCG. It codes for CASSPQGSYNSP. The entire CDR3 is CASSPQGSYNSPLFF.

By frequency, this clone registers medium-sized. The CDR3 bases that were read are TGTGCCAGCGGTCAGACAGGGTCTGGAAACATT. Amino acid sequence: CASGQTGSGNI. The whole CDR3 sequence reads CASGQTGSGNIQYF. The chain recombines TRBV5-6 with TRBJ2-4; TRBD1 agrees at 7 bases. The sequenced fragment ends 3 residues before the CDR3 boundary, so the rest is inferred from the germline J gene. The CDR3 loop spans 14 amino acids. The junction had 10 bases not matched to a gene; V was cut back by 7 bases and J by 6 bases. Looked up from germline, CDR1 is SGHDT and CDR2 is YYEEEE.

About this clone: The sequenced fragment ends 3 residues before the CDR3 boundary, so the rest is inferred from the germline J gene. The chain is built from TRBV20-1 and TRBJ2-5; unclear D gene. The CDR3 has 12 amino acids. V was cut by 2 bases and J by 1 base, with 5 bases left in between. Per germline, CDR1 DFQATT and CDR2 SNEGSKA (reference sequence). CDR3 bases read: TGCAGTGCTAGACCGTTCCAAGAGACC. Translation: CSARPFQET. The whole CDR3 sequence is CSARPFQETQYF.

Details on this clone: The read stops 3 residues short of the end of the CDR3; the missing end is completed from the germline J gene. This sequence joins TRBV11-2 and TRBJ2-2; 9 bases are shared with TRBD1. The CDR3 runs 15 residues. Germline V lookup: CDR1 SGHAT, CDR2 FQNNGV. The part of the CDR3 DNA that was read is TGTGCCAGCAGCCCTCACAGGGGGCAGAATTCACCG. This sequence encodes CASSPHRGQNSP. In full, the CDR3 is CASSPHRGQNSPLFF. Combining the CDR3 with reference TRBV11-2 and TRBJ2-2 gives the whole variable domain EAGVAQSPRYKIIEKRQSVAFWCNPISGHATLYWYQQILGQGPKLLIQFQNNGVVDDSQLPKDRFSAERLKGVDSTLKIQPAKLEDSAVYLCASSPHRGQNSPLFFGEGSRLTVL.

For this clone: The CDR3 end lies 3 residues beyond the end of the read and is filled in from the germline J gene. This rearrangement joins TRBV18 to TRBJ1-2; unclear D gene. This CDR3 is built from 16 residues. Germline CDR1 KGHSH, CDR2 LQKENI. CDR3 in amino acids: CASSPGETSVYNDYTF. Incomplete CDR3 DNA: TGTGCCAGCTCACCAGGGGAGACTAGCGTCTACAATGAC.

Notes on this clone: The sequence runs out 3 residues before the end of the CDR3; the remainder is reconstructed from the germline J gene. V gene TRBV7-2 combines with J gene TRBJ1-4; D perhaps matches TRBD1 (6 bases). V lost 5 bases, J lost 4 bases, and 14 bases lay in between. There are 15 residues in the CDR3. The germline V gene encodes CDR1 SGHTA and CDR2 FQGNSA. The CDR3 protein is CASSLGAGSNEKLFF. Incomplete CDR3 DNA: TGTGCCAGCAGCCTGGGGGCAGGGAGTAATGAAAAA.

As concerns this clone: The read falls 3 residues short of the CDR3 end, and the missing part is taken from the germline J gene. This rearrangement joins TRBV3-1 (or the pseudogene TRBV3-2) to TRBJ2-4, with TRBD1 matching over 8 bases. The CDR3 covers 15 residues. Germline-derived CDR1 and CDR2 are LGHDT and YNNKEL (reference sequence). J gave up 2 bases and V 4 bases, and 4 bases lay outside the gene matches. Here the CDR3 reads CASSRTGTPKNIQYF. CDR3 DNA (partial): TGTGCCAGCAGCCGGACAGGGACTCCCAAAAACATT.

Comments on this clone: The read terminates 3 residues ahead of where the CDR3 ends, so the germline J gene completes it. J is TRBJ2-5 and V is TRBV5-6, with 12 bases matching TRBD2. In germline, CDR1 is SGHDT, CDR2 YYEEEE. J lost 5 bases, V lost 5 bases, and 7 bases had no gene match. The CDR3 contains 15 residues. The CDR3 DNA, read in part, is TGTGCCAGCAGGTGGCTAGCGGGAGGGCCGGAGACC. It translates to CASRWLAGGPET. The entire CDR3 sequence reads CASRWLAGGPETQYF.

As regards this clone: The read ends 3 residues early relative to the CDR3; the germline J gene fills the gap. The chain employs TRBV28 and TRBJ2-7; the D gene is possibly TRBD1 (5 bases). Trimming stripped 3 bases from V and 2 bases from J, with 11 bases between. This CDR3 region has 14 residues. Germline V gene data show CDR1 as MDHEN and CDR2 as SYDVKM. The chain's CDR3 is CASSFSQAAYEQYF. The DNA read from the CDR3 is TGTGCCAGCAGTTTTTCACAGGCCGCCTACGAG.

As for this clone: The read terminates 3 residues ahead of where the CDR3 ends, so the germline J gene completes it. V gene TRBV20-1 combines with J gene TRBJ1-4, with a weak D call TRBD1 (5 bases). CDR1 DFQATT and CDR2 SNEGSKA come from the germline V gene (reference sequence). V was clipped by 8 bases and J by 0 bases, with 7 bases between them. The CDR3 loop spans 12 amino acids. This chain's CDR3 is CSSTATNEKLFF. The sequenced part of the CDR3 DNA is TGCAGTTCGACAGCAACTAATGAAAAA.

Comment on this clone: The read ends 3 residues early relative to the CDR3; the germline J gene fills the gap. The rearrangement uses TRBV20-1 and TRBJ2-1, with D possibly matching TRBD1 (6 bases). This CDR3 has 15 amino acids. Trimming removed 0 bases at V and 3 bases at J, with 12 bases between. In germline, CDR1 is DFQATT, CDR2 SNEGSKA (reference sequence). The CDR3 spells CSARDSGAVYNEQFF. Incomplete CDR3 DNA: TGCAGTGCTAGAGATTCAGGGGCGGTCTACAATGAG.

Incomplete CDR3 DNA: TGTGCCAGTAGTTCCACGGGGACAGGGGTATACAATGAC. Its protein product is CASSSTGTGVYND. In full, the CDR3 reads CASSSTGTGVYNDYTF. The V and J genes are TRBV19 and TRBJ1-2, with 10 nucleotides matching TRBD1. From the germline J gene comes the end of the CDR3, since the read stops 3 residues before it. Germline V gives CDR1 LNHDA, CDR2 SQIVND (reference sequence). This CDR3 has 16 amino acids.

About this clone: The missing CDR3 end, 3 residues past where the read stops, is filled in from the germline J gene. The V and J genes are TRBV19 and TRBJ2-3; D possibly corresponds to TRBD1 (6 bases). The CDR3 runs 17 residues. Per the germline V gene, CDR1 is LNHDA and CDR2 is SQIVND (reference sequence). The covered CDR3 bases are TGTGCCAGTAGTAATAGCCGGACAGTCGTAGGGAGAGAGACG. It specifies CASSNSRTVVGRET. The CDR3 as a whole reads CASSNSRTVVGRETQYF.

On this clone: Read data end 3 residues before the CDR3 end; the end is taken from the germline J gene. The rearrangement uses TRBV20-1 and TRBJ2-7; TRBD2 matches 11 bases. Germline trimming cut 3 bases from V and 5 bases from J; bases unmatched to any gene: 9. Germline CDR1 DFQATT, CDR2 SNEGSKA (reference sequence). This CDR3 is built from 15 residues. CDR3 protein: CSASPHSGRVHEQYF. CDR3 DNA (partial): TGCAGTGCTAGCCCCCATAGCGGGAGGGTCCACGAG.

A note on this clone: The observed sequence ends 3 residues before the CDR3 terminus, with the missing tail filled in from the germline J gene. V gene TRBV4-2 combines with J gene TRBJ2-2, with D possibly being TRBD1 (6 bases). This CDR3 comprises 16 residues. Germline V gene lookup returns CDR1 LGHNA and CDR2 YNFKEQ. V was pared by 4 bases and J by 0 bases, with 12 bases between. The CDR3 loop is CASSLRTDSNTGELFF. The sequenced CDR3 bases are TGTGCCAGCAGCCTTCGGACAGACTCGAACACCGGGGAG.

Turning to this clone: The sequenced fragment ends 3 residues before the CDR3 boundary, so the rest is inferred from the germline J gene. The chain combines TRBV5-1 with TRBJ1-2; possible D gene TRBD1, 6 bases. V lost 4 bases and J lost 4, with 14 bases in between. Germline lookup yields CDR1 SGHRS and CDR2 YFSETQ. This CDR3 is built from 14 residues. CDR3 DNA, as far as it was read: TGCGCCAGCAGCGCTTCGGACAGCGCCTATGGC. It yields the protein CASSASDSAYG. The whole CDR3 protein reads CASSASDSAYGYTF.